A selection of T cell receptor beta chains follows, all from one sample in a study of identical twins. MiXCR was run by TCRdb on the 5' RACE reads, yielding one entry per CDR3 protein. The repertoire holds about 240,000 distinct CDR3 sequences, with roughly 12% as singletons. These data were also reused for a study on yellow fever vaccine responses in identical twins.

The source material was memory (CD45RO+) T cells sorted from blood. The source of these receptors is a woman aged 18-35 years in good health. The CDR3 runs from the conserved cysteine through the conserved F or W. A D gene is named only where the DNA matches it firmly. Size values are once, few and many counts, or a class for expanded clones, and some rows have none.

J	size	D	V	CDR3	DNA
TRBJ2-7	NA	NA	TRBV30	CAWSVSSYEQYF	TGTGCCTGGAGTGTCAGCTCCTACGAGCAGTACTTC
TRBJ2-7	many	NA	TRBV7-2	CASSLVAPTYEQYF	TGTGCCAGCAGCTTAGTAGCACCTACCTACGAGCAGTACTTC
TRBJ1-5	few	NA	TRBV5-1	CASSLDTVCQHF	TGCGCCAGCAGCTTGGATACCGTATGCCAGCATTTT
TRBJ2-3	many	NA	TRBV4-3	CASSQGGRTDTQYF	TGCGCCAGCAGCCAAGGGGGCCGAACTGATACGCAGTATTTT
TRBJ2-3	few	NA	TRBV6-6	CASSYTGSDTQYF	TGTGCCAGCAGTTATACAGGGTCAGATACGCAGTATTTT
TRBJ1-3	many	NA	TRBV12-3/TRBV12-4	CASSFPAGNTIYF	TGTGCCAGCAGTTTCCCCGCTGGAAACACCATATATTTT
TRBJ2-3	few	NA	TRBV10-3	CAISLGELDYSDTQYF	TGTGCCATCAGTTTGGGGGAATTGGATTATTCAGATACGCAGTATTTT
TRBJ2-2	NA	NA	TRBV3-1	CASSEDSLVTGELFF	TGTGCCAGCAGCGAAGACAGTTTGGTGACCGGGGAGCTGTTTTTT
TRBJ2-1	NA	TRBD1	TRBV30	CAWSLTGPSSYNEQFF	TGTGCCTGGAGTTTGACAGGGCCCAGCTCCTACAATGAGCAGTTCTTC
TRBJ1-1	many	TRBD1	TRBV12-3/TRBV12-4	CASSWDREMTEAFF	TGTGCCAGCAGCTGGGACAGGGAAATGACTGAAGCTTTCTTT
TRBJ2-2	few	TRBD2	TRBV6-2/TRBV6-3	CASSNLAGAPGELFF	TGTGCCAGCAGTAACCTAGCGGGAGCCCCCGGGGAGCTGTTTTTT
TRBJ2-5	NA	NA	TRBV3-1	CASSQGFEHQETQYF	TGTGCCAGCAGCCAAGGGTTCGAGCACCAAGAGACCCAGTACTTC
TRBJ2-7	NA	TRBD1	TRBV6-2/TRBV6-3	CASSYSGTGSYEQYF	TGTGCCAGCAGTTACTCAGGGACAGGATCCTACGAGCAGTACTTC
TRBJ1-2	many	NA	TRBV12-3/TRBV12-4	CASSLGPQGYTF	TGTGCCAGCAGTTTAGGGCCCCAAGGCTACACCTTC
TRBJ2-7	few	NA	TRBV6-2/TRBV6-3	CASSYYYEQYF	TGTGCCAGCAGTTACTACTACGAGCAGTACTTC
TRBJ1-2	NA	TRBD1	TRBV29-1	CSVQDRERNGYTF	TGCAGCGTACAGGACAGGGAAAGAAACGGCTACACCTTC
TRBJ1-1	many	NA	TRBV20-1	CSADPTGMNTEAFF	TGCAGTGCTGACCCTACAGGGATGAACACTGAAGCTTTCTTT
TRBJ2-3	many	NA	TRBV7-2	CASSNRASPADTQYF	TGTGCCAGCAGCAACCGGGCGTCCCCGGCGGATACGCAGTATTTT
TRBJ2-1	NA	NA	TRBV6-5	CASSFTGTHNEQFF	TGTGCCAGCAGTTTCACCGGGACTCACAATGAGCAGTTCTTC
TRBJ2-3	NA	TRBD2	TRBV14	CASSTMTPGLAVETDTQYF	TGTGCCAGCAGCACCATGACCCCGGGACTAGCGGTCGAGACAGATACGCAGTATTTT
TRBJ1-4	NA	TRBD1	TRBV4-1	CASSQDGTENEKLFF	TGCGCCAGCAGCCAAGACGGGACAGAAAATGAAAAACTGTTTTTT
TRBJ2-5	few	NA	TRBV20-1	CSARDSRLGSTGTQYF	TGCAGTGCTAGAGATTCCCGGTTGGGGTCAACAGGGACCCAGTACTTC
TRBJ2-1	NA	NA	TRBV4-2	CASSQESGRYNEQFF	TGTGCCAGCAGCCAAGAGTCGGGTAGATACAATGAGCAGTTCTTC
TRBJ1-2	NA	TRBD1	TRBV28	CASRAGQTYGYTF	TGTGCCAGCAGGGCGGGACAGACCTATGGCTACACCTTC
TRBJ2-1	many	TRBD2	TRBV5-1	CASSPIAGNYNEQFF	TGCGCCAGCAGCCCCATAGCGGGAAATTACAATGAGCAGTTCTTC
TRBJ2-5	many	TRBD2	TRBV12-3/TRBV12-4	CASTIGVAGGTAETQYF	TGTGCCAGCACCATCGGGGTAGCGGGAGGGACGGCAGAGACCCAGTACTTC
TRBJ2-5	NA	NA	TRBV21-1	CASSKGLQGAGETQYF	TGTGCCAGCAGCAAGGGACTACAGGGGGCAGGGGAGACCCAGTACTTC